The rows below give T cell receptor beta chains drawn from one sample of a study of T-cell reconstitution after alpha-beta-depleted transplantation in children. TCRdb reprocessed the PCR reads with MiXCR, giving one entry per CDR3 protein. The data hold 300,000 to 400,000 distinct CDR3 sequences, with roughly 13% observed a single time. The material sequenced was PBMCs, taken from the stem cell graft. These receptors all stem from a human donor who donated a stem cell graft to a child with Fanconi anemia. Each CDR3 is given with its conserved first and last residue. The D gene is left open where the match is weak. Only some rows state a clone size, as once, few, many or a class for expanded clones.

clone_size	v_call	d_call	j_call	cdr3_nt	cdr3_aa
few	TRBV29-1	-	TRBJ2-1	TGCAGCGTTGTGTCAGTATTGCACTACAATGAGCAGTTCTTC	CSVVSVLHYNEQFF
few	TRBV12-3/TRBV12-4	TRBD1	TRBJ1-5	TGTGCCAGCAGTCCAAAGTACCGGGACAGGGGCCGGAGTCAGCCCCAGCATTTT	CASSPKYRDRGRSQPQHF
-	TRBV5-4	-	TRBJ2-3	TGTGCCAGCAGCCCGAGGTGGAACACAGATACGCAGTATTTT	CASSPRWNTDTQYF
-	TRBV2	-	TRBJ1-5	TGTGCCAGCAGCCAGTATAGCAATCAGCCCCAGCATTTT	CASSQYSNQPQHF
many	TRBV9	TRBD2	TRBJ2-1	TGTGCTAGCAGCGTAGCGGGGGGTCCCTACAATGAGCAGTTCTTC	CASSVAGGPYNEQFF
-	TRBV7-3	-	TRBJ1-2	TGTGCCAGCAGCCTCGACCCCGCAGGGAACTATGGCTACACCTTC	CASSLDPAGNYGYTF
-	TRBV6-2/TRBV6-3	TRBD1	TRBJ1-1	TGTGCCAGCAGGTCCCCGGACAGGGGGCAGAAGAACACTGAAGCTTTCTTT	CASRSPDRGQKNTEAFF
many	TRBV5-1	-	TRBJ2-7	TGCGCCAGCAGCGAGGGACGACTCTACGAGCAGTACTTC	CASSEGRLYEQYF
few	TRBV12-3/TRBV12-4	-	TRBJ1-4	TGTGCCAGCAGGCGAACCTCAACTAATGAAAAACTGTTTTTT	CASRRTSTNEKLFF
few	TRBV29-1	-	TRBJ2-1	TGCAGCGTGACCCCTGTTCGGGGCAATGAGCAGTTCTTC	CSVTPVRGNEQFF
-	TRBV6-2/TRBV6-3	TRBD2	TRBJ2-1	TGTGCCAGCAGTTGGGCTAGCGGGATCAATGAGCAGTTCTTC	CASSWASGINEQFF
few	TRBV7-2	TRBD2	TRBJ2-3	TGTGCCAGCAGCTACCAGCGGGGTTCAGATACGCAGTATTTT	CASSYQRGSDTQYF
few	TRBV18	-	TRBJ1-1	TGTGCCAGCTCAGCAATTCACACTGAAGCTTTCTTT	CASSAIHTEAFF
-	TRBV10-3	-	TRBJ1-1	TGTGCCACCTCTCCCTACAGGGATGGCACTGAAGCTTTCTTT	CATSPYRDGTEAFF
-	TRBV4-2	TRBD2	TRBJ2-1	TGTGCCAGCAGCCAAGGTCTAGCGGGGTGGGATGAGCAGTTCTTC	CASSQGLAGWDEQFF
-	TRBV12-3/TRBV12-4	-	TRBJ2-3	TGTGCCAGCAGTTTACTGGCAGGGTCCACTGCAGATACGCAGTATTTT	CASSLLAGSTADTQYF
-	TRBV28	-	TRBJ2-6	TGTGCCAGCAGTTTGGGGTCCCCTCCTGGGGCCAACGTCCTGACTTTC	CASSLGSPPGANVLTF
few	TRBV11-2	-	TRBJ2-2	TGTGCCAGCAGTAAAGACTCCGCCACTAAGGGCCACGGGGAGCTGTTTTTT	CASSKDSATKGHGELFF
-	TRBV6-1	-	TRBJ1-2	TGTGCCAGCAGCCTCGTGCGATGGGGCGGCTACACCTTC	CASSLVRWGGYTF
few	TRBV29-1	-	TRBJ1-5	TGCAGCGTTGGCGGAACCCGGTCGGGGCCCCAGCATTTT	CSVGGTRSGPQHF
few	TRBV6-5	TRBD2	TRBJ2-7	TGTGCCAGCAGTTACCCCGGGACAGACGGCGGGGGGGCCTACGAGCAGTACTTC	CASSYPGTDGGGAYEQYF
-	TRBV16	-	TRBJ1-2	TGTGCCAGCAGCCGGGGCTCGACAGGTTACTACACCTTC	CASSRGSTGYYTF
many	TRBV3-1	-	TRBJ2-2	TGTGCCAGCAGCCGGATAGAGATGACCGGGGAGCTGTTTTTT	CASSRIEMTGELFF
few	TRBV4-2	-	TRBJ1-1	TGTGCCAGCAGCCAAGTGGGGCGGCGGGCTGAAGCTTTCTTT	CASSQVGRRAEAFF
-	TRBV9	TRBD1	TRBJ1-5	TGTGCCAGCAGCGCCGGACAGGACAATCAGCCCCAGCATTTT	CASSAGQDNQPQHF
-	TRBV6-1	TRBD1	TRBJ1-5	TGTGCCAGCAGTGAATCGGCGGCAGGGGGCTGGATGCAGCCCCAGCATTTT	CASSESAAGGWMQPQHF
-	TRBV6-5	-	TRBJ1-4	TGTGCCAGCAGTTACGCCTCAGGCCAAAAACTGTTTTTT	CASSYASGQKLFF
-	TRBV20-1	-	TRBJ1-6	TGCAGTGCTAGACCGAGAGCGGACCTTGCGGGAAGCCTCCACTTT	CSARPRADLAGSLHF
many	TRBV5-5	-	TRBJ1-5	TGTGCCAGCAGCTTGGCGGACAGTAGCAATCAGCCCCAGCATTTT	CASSLADSSNQPQHF
-	TRBV29-1	-	TRBJ2-7	TGCAGCGTTGAATTCGCCCACTACGAGGGGTACGAGCAGTACTTC	CSVEFAHYEGYEQYF
-	TRBV5-1	TRBD1	TRBJ1-1	TGCGCCAGCAGCACCTCGACAGGGGGGAACACTGAAGCTTTCTTT	CASSTSTGGNTEAFF
many	TRBV13	-	TRBJ2-3	TGTGCCAGCAGCGCGTACAGGAAGGCCACAGATACGCAGTATTTT	CASSAYRKATDTQYF
many	TRBV15	-	TRBJ2-3	TGTGCCACCAGCAGAGAACCGGGGATCAGCACAGATACGCAGTATTTT	CATSREPGISTDTQYF
few	TRBV20-1	-	TRBJ1-6	TGCAGTGCGGAGGGACCGGCGAATTCACCCCTCCACTTT	CSAEGPANSPLHF
many	TRBV6-5	-	TRBJ1-1	TGTGCCAGCAGTCCCAGGGCAATGAACACTGAAGCTTTCTTT	CASSPRAMNTEAFF
few	TRBV7-9	-	TRBJ2-1	TGTGCCAGCAGCTTAGGGGTAGCGCTAGCTTCCTACAATGAGCAGTTCTTC	CASSLGVALASYNEQFF
-	TRBV12-3/TRBV12-4	TRBD1	TRBJ1-1	TGTGCCAGCAGTTCCCACGACAGGGATAACACTGAAGCTTTCTTT	CASSSHDRDNTEAFF
-	TRBV6-6	-	TRBJ1-3	TGTGCCAGCGTTGAGGGAAACACCATATATTTT	CASVEGNTIYF
-	TRBV6-5	-	TRBJ1-4	TGTGCCAGCAGTTACGACCTAGGGGGATCTAATGAAAAACTGTTTTTT	CASSYDLGGSNEKLFF
many	TRBV4-2	-	TRBJ1-4	TGTGCCAGCAGCCAAGAGTTGCCGTATGAAAAACTGTTTTTT	CASSQELPYEKLFF
many	TRBV5-1	-	TRBJ2-2	TGCGCCAGCAGCTTGGACGGCAGAGCGAACACCGGGGAGCTGTTTTTT	CASSLDGRANTGELFF
-	TRBV6-1	-	TRBJ1-1	TGTGCCAGCAGGACCAGGGGGAACACTGAAGCTTTCTTT	CASRTRGNTEAFF
-	TRBV6-1	-	TRBJ1-1	TGTGCCAGCAGTATCGCTGATGGGGGCAGGACTGAAGCTTTCTTT	CASSIADGGRTEAFF
many	TRBV18	-	TRBJ1-1	TGTGCCAGCAGTCCTTCAGGGAACACTGAAGCTTTCTTT	CASSPSGNTEAFF
-	TRBV12-3/TRBV12-4	-	TRBJ1-5	TGTGTCAGCAGTTTAATCGAGGGTCAGCCCCAGCATTTT	CVSSLIEGQPQHF
many	TRBV6-2/TRBV6-3	-	TRBJ2-7	TGTGCCAGCAGTAACTTCAGGTACGAGCAGTACTTC	CASSNFRYEQYF
-	TRBV4-2	-	TRBJ2-7	TGTGCCAGCAGCCAAGAAAGGTCCAACGAGCAGTACTTC	CASSQERSNEQYF
many	TRBV6-5	TRBD1	TRBJ2-2	TGTGCCAGCAGTTATCGGACAGGGACCGGGGAGCTGTTTTTT	CASSYRTGTGELFF
many	TRBV10-3	-	TRBJ2-7	TGTGCCATCAGCTCTTCGGCCCACGAGCAGTACTTC	CAISSSAHEQYF